These 17 T cell receptor beta chains share one sample of origin, sequenced in a study of shared clonotypes between healthy human individuals (dated by TCRdb to about 2020). Library prep was done by the immunoSEQ multiplex PCR assay. The table was pulled from immuneACCESS by TCRdb, which kept in-frame rearrangements only. Such tables lose some clones; where checked, under half of the loss comes from unresolved V genes, and the rest has no known cause. The table for this sample lists some 1 million clones; about 77% of them were counted only once. The ten largest clones add up to nearly 1.5% of the sample. The source material was memory CD4+ T cells sorted from blood. The cell subset or site label for this specimen denotes: CD45RA-negative fraction. These receptors originate from a man aged 18 to 29 in good health.

This clone was detected only a few times. The chain joins TRBV5-4 to TRBJ2-2; D uncertain. In germline, CDR1 is SGHNT, CDR2 YYREEE (reference sequence). The V and J ends lost 2 bases and 6 bases respectively, with 5 bases between them. The CDR3 is made up of 12 amino acids. CDR3 nucleotides: TGTGCCAGCAGCTTCCCCTCCGGGGAGCTGTTTTTT. This gives the protein CASSFPSGELFF.

Comments on this clone: Additional DNA sequences in this sample encode the identical CDR3. The V and J genes are TRBV7-2 and TRBJ2-1; 7 nucleotides line up with TRBD2. CDR3 size: 15 residues. V lost 1 base and J lost 0; bases outside the gene matches: 0. Germline CDR1 and CDR2: SGHTA and FQGNSA. CDR3 nucleotides: TGTGCCAGCAGCTTAGAGCGGGGCTCCTACAATGAGCAGTTCTTC. It specifies CASSLERGSYNEQFF.

The J gene is TRBJ2-7, the V gene TRBV19; the match to TRBD1 covers 7 bases. The CDR3 has 14 amino acids. In germline, CDR1 is LNHDA, CDR2 SQIVND (reference sequence). With 5 bases clipped from V and 4 bases from J, the junction kept 8 bases outside the gene matches. For the CDR3, the DNA is TGTGCCAGTAGTCCGTGGACAGGCCCATACGAGCAGTACTTC. This codes for CASSPWTGPYEQYF.

This clone was observed a handful of times. Other DNA sequences of this sample code for an identical CDR3. The V call is TRBV5-1, the J call TRBJ2-3; D is unresolved. The CDR3 has 15 residues. Looked up from germline, CDR1 is SGHRS and CDR2 is YFSETQ. Trimming shortened V by 0 bases and J by 0 bases, and 8 bases separated the two germline ends. CDR3: CASSLVAESTDTQYF. In DNA, the CDR3 is TGCGCCAGCAGCTTGGTGGCGGAGAGCACAGATACGCAGTATTTT.

The V gene is TRBV11-3, the J gene TRBJ2-2; 8 bases match TRBD2. Per the germline V gene, CDR1 is SGHNT and CDR2 is YENEEA. V gave up 1 base and J gave up 4 bases; unmatched junction bases: 2. This CDR3 region has 15 residues. For the CDR3, the DNA is TGTGCCAGCAGCTTAGGGACTAGCCGCACCGGGGAGCTGTTTTTT. Encoded protein: CASSLGTSRTGELFF.

The chain links TRBV5-1 to TRBJ2-7; 7 bases map to TRBD1. Unmatched junction bases numbered 7, after V lost 4 bases and J lost 3 bases. Looked up from germline, CDR1 is SGHRS and CDR2 is YFSETQ. There are 14 residues in the CDR3. The CDR3 nucleotides read TGCGCCAGCAGCCCCAACGGACAGGTCTACGAGCAGTACTTC. Amino acids: CASSPNGQVYEQYF.

V is TRBV5-4 and J is TRBJ2-3, with 8 bases fitting TRBD2. The CDR3 has 15 amino acids. In germline, CDR1 is SGHNT, CDR2 YYREEE (reference sequence). Trimming removed 4 bases from V and 1 base from J; junction bases left unmatched: 5. CDR3 DNA: TGTGCCAGCAGCATGGGACTAGGCGGCACAGATACGCAGTATTTT. This translates into CASSMGLGGTDTQYF.

The chain carries TRBV5-4 and TRBJ1-2, with D unresolved. Germline CDR1 reads SGHNT; CDR2 reads YYREEE (reference sequence). This CDR3 spans 13 amino acids. The V gene lost 3 bases and the J gene lost 8 bases, with 14 bases spanning the gap. DNA for the CDR3: TGTGCCAGCAGCTCCGAATTCCTGAGAGGCTACACCTTC. Translated, it gives CASSSEFLRGYTF.

Note on this clone: Other nucleotide sequences from this sample produce the same CDR3. This chain joins TRBV18 and TRBJ2-7, with D perhaps matching TRBD1 (6 bases). CDR3 length: 13 amino acids. Trimming stripped 6 bases from V and 3 bases from J, with 12 bases between. The germline V gene encodes CDR1 KGHSH and CDR2 LQKENI. CDR3 in amino acids: CASSPGHNYEQYF. The CDR3 region has the DNA TGTGCCAGCTCCCCGGGACACAACTACGAGCAGTACTTC.

The chain carries TRBV5-6 and TRBJ2-1; D uncertain. Deletions cut 6 bases from V and 5 bases from J, with 21 bases between. The CDR3 loop spans 16 amino acids. CDR1 is SGHDT and CDR2 is YYEEEE in the germline V gene. The CDR3 here is CASTSHESSADNEQFF. The DNA for the CDR3 is TGTGCCAGCACATCTCATGAGTCCTCGGCGGACAATGAGCAGTTCTTC.

The chain carries TRBV4-1 and TRBJ2-1; 12 bases line up with TRBD2. The trim removed 1 base at V and 1 base at J, leaving 5 bases unmatched. The CDR3 extends over 18 amino acids. CDR1 is MGHRA and CDR2 is YSYEKL in the germline V gene. CDR3 nucleotides: TGCGCCAGCAGCCAAGGACTAGCGGGAGACGCTTCCTACAATGAGCAGTTCTTC. Residues: CASSQGLAGDASYNEQFF.

This clone occurred a few times. The chain combines TRBV7-8 with TRBJ2-7, with no clear D. Trimming took 5 bases from V and 6 from J, leaving 8 bases between them. CDR3 size: 11 residues. Germline-derived CDR1 and CDR2 are SGHVS and FQNEAQ. As DNA, the CDR3 is TGTGCCAGCAGCCCCCATTCCGAGCAGTACTTC. This gives the protein CASSPHSEQYF.

The rearrangement joins TRBV5-1 to TRBJ2-2, with D possibly matching TRBD2 (6 bases). CDR3 length: 15 residues. Germline CDR1 reads SGHRS; CDR2 reads YFSETQ. V was clipped by 2 bases and J by 4 bases, with 12 bases between them. CDR3 in amino acids: CASSLQSGPTGELFF. DNA for the CDR3: TGCGCCAGCAGCTTACAGAGCGGGCCCACCGGGGAGCTGTTTTTT.

The chain recombines TRBV5-8 with TRBJ2-3, with D perhaps TRBD2 (6 bases). Germline values: CDR1 SGHTS, CDR2 YDEGEE. The CDR3 is made up of 16 amino acids. With 0 bases removed from V and 1 base from J, the gap between germline ends came to 12 bases. CDR3: CASSLGGTGGTDTQYF. The CDR3 DNA is TGTGCCAGCAGCTTGGGTGGAACGGGGGGCACAGATACGCAGTATTTT.

The chain joins TRBV7-2 to TRBJ1-1; D is ambiguous. CDR3 length equals 16 residues. CDR1 and CDR2 from the germline V gene are SGHTA and FQGNSA. V shed 3 bases and J shed 2 bases, with 16 bases lying between them. The CDR3, as DNA: TGTGCCAGCAGCTTTTCTTTAGCTCCGGGAAACACTGAAGCTTTCTTT. This translates into CASSFSLAPGNTEAFF. Variable domain in full (rest from reference TRBV7-2 and TRBJ1-1): GAGVSQSPSNKVTEKGKDVELRCDPISGHTALYWYRQSLGQGLEFLIYFQGNSAPDKSGLPSDRFSAERTGGSVSTLTIQRTQQEDSAVYLCASSFSLAPGNTEAFFGQGTRLTVV.

The chain has TRBV7-2 and TRBJ2-3; D might be TRBD2 (5 bases). V was trimmed by 2 bases and J by 5 bases, leaving 11 bases between them. The length of the CDR3 is 14 residues. Looked up from germline, CDR1 is SGHTA and CDR2 is FQGNSA. In DNA, the CDR3 is TGTGCCAGCAGCTTAAACGGGGTGAAAGATACGCAGTATTTT. Amino acids: CASSLNGVKDTQYF.

This clone occurred once. The chain couples TRBV7-9 to TRBJ1-2, with 10 positions matching TRBD1. The V gene end was trimmed by 6 bases and the J gene end by 5 bases; junction bases not matched to a gene: 6. Germline values: CDR1 SEHNR, CDR2 FQNEAQ (reference sequence). This CDR3 region has 14 residues. For the CDR3, the DNA is TGTGCCAGCAGGCCGGGACAGGGGTATTATGGCTACACCTTC. It translates to CASRPGQGYYGYTF.